This paragraph reports one TCR beta chain. This record belongs to a study of shared clonotypes between healthy human individuals. Study as a whole: Three plates were used per donor for CD4 naive, three for CD4 memory, two for CD8 naive and one for CD8 memory.

There are 15 residues in the CDR3. Trimming cost V 7 bases and J 7 bases; bases outside gene matches: 16. CDR1 is ENHRY and CDR2 is SYGVKD in the germline V gene. Method: immunoSEQ multiplex PCR; TCRdb's copy keeps in-frame clones and lacks some. This sample carries about 800,000 clones, just over 95% of them seen once, and the ten largest clones take around 0.25%. Terminally differentiated effector memory CD45RA+ cells were left out of the naive CD8 fraction, which was CD45RO-negative and positively selected for CCR7. The chain is built from TRBV10-3 and TRBJ2-7; 7 nucleotides line up with TRBD2. This receptor was identified in a man in his thirties or forties in good health. Source material: naive CD8+ T cells sorted from blood. CDR3 sequence (DNA): TGTGCCATCAACGGCAAACGGGAGGATCGGAGGGAGCAGTACTTC. This codes for CAINGKREDRREQYF.